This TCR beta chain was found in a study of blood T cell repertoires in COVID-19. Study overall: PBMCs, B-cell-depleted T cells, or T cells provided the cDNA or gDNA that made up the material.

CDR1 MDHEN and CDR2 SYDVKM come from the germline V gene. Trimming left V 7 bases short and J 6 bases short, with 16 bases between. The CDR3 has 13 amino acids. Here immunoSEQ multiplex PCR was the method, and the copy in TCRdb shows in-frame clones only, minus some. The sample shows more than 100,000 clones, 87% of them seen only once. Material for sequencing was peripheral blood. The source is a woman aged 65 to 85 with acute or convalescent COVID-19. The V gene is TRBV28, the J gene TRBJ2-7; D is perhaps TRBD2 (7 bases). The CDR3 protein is CASNGGGVLEQYF. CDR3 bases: TGTGCCAGCAATGGCGGGGGCGTTCTCGAGCAGTACTTC.